A selection of T cell receptor beta chains follows, all from one sample in a study of blood T cell repertoires in COVID-19. TCRdb's copy holds only in-frame clones and misses some; the assay was immunoSEQ multiplex PCR. The top ten clones hold 0.95% to 1% of a sample with about 250,000 clones, 88% of them seen once. The specimen was peripheral blood. The origin of the receptors is a woman aged 40-49 years who had recovered from COVID-19. Each CDR3 is given without its conserved first and last residue.

len,v_gene,j_gene,CDR3aa
12,TRBV18,TRBJ2-2,ASSPGEFSGELF
11,TRBV15,TRBJ2-1,ATRGTPDNEQF
12,TRBV7-9,TRBJ2-1,ASSPYGSYNEQF
11,TRBV7-9,TRBJ2-7,ASSLVAGYEQY
11,TRBV5-4,TRBJ2-4,ASSFPGQDIQY
10,TRBV29-1,TRBJ2-7,SVGGVPGEQY
12,TRBV6-6,TRBJ2-5,ASRQTSGRETQY
13,TRBV7-2,TRBJ1-3,ASSLVGGGGNTIY
10,TRBV7-9,TRBJ2-1,ASSPRLAGGF
13,TRBV9,TRBJ2-1,ASSVGLAAYNEQF
14,TRBV6-6,TRBJ2-7,ASSYSMGQGVYEQY
13,TRBV27,TRBJ2-7,ASSLGAGGSYEQY
12,TRBV19,TRBJ1-1,ASSTGGYTSEAF
12,TRBV18,TRBJ1-2,ASSPGQGRYGYT
14,TRBV7-9,TRBJ2-7,ASSLASGTGVGEQY
15,TRBV24-1,TRBJ1-5,ATSPGTGGGREQPQH
11,TRBV6-2/TRBV6-3,TRBJ1-1,ASSSEGAGGAF
11,TRBV5-1,TRBJ2-3,ASSGQATDTQY
12,TRBV14,TRBJ2-1,ASSPSGRAVEQF
13,TRBV16,TRBJ1-2,ASSPQATTNYGYT
13,TRBV27,TRBJ1-5,ASSWGGGSNQPQH
12,TRBV5-1,TRBJ2-1,ASSLAEGLGEQF
15,TRBV7-2,TRBJ2-1,ASSLGASGRTYNEQF
13,TRBV27,TRBJ1-1,ASSLGGADGTEAF